The 26 T cell receptor beta chains below all came from one sample that was sequenced in a study of cytomegalovirus exposure and HLA in healthy donors. Primers included in the PCR were 60 Vbeta and 13 Jbeta primers. Measured with immunoSEQ multiplex PCR; TCRdb has only the in-frame clones, and not every one. The ten top clones account for approximately 6.5%, within a sample of 150,000 to 200,000 clones. The sequencing input was PBMCs. All receptors come from a young man in good health and CMV-seronegative.

The chain uses TRBV7-6 and TRBJ2-1, with D tentatively TRBD2 (6 bases). There are 15 residues in the CDR3. V was pared by 2 bases and J by 4 bases, with 12 bases between. Germline CDR1 and CDR2: SGHVS and FNYEAQ. CDR3 loop: CASSLILGTYNEQFF. DNA of the CDR3: TGTGCCAGCAGCTTAATACTAGGGACTTACAATGAGCAGTTCTTC.

V usage is TRBV19 and J usage is TRBJ1-6; 9 positions match TRBD1. This CDR3 region has 15 residues. CDR1 and CDR2 (germline): LNHDA, SQIVND (reference sequence). The V gene end was trimmed by 4 bases and the J gene end by 10 bases; junction bases not matched to a gene: 8. CDR3 sequence (DNA): TGTGCCAGTAGTACACAAGGACAGGGGAGATCACCCCTCCACTTT. Translating gives CASSTQGQGRSPLHF. The entire variable domain, with the rest obtained from reference TRBV19 and TRBJ1-6, is as follows: DGGITQSPKYLFRKEGQNVTLSCEQNLNHDAMYWYRQDPGQGLRLIYYSQIVNDFQKGDIAEGYSVSREKKESFPLTVTSAQKNPTAFYLCASSTQGQGRSPLHFGNGTRLTVT.

The V and J genes are TRBV10-3 and TRBJ2-1; D might be TRBD2 (5 bases). There are 12 residues in the CDR3. CDR1 is ENHRY, CDR2 SYGVKD, per germline. The V end was cut by 5 bases, the J end by 9 bases, with 11 bases between. The CDR3 sequence: CAISFRGSEQFF. DNA for the CDR3: TGTGCCATCAGTTTCCGAGGGTCTGAGCAGTTCTTC.

The V call is TRBV11-3, the J call TRBJ2-1; D is possibly TRBD2 (6 bases). This CDR3 is built from 14 residues. The V gene lost 4 bases and the J gene lost 2 bases, with 9 bases spanning the gap. The germline gives CDR1 SGHNT, CDR2 YENEEA. The CDR3 coding sequence is TGTGCCAGCAGCTCGGGACTGGCCTACAATGAGCAGTTCTTC. Protein product: CASSSGLAYNEQFF.

The chain carries TRBV7-8 and TRBJ2-2; 10 positions match TRBD2. The CDR3 sequence is 15 residues long. The J segment lost 5 bases and the V segment lost 8 bases, leaving 8 bases of the junction unmatched. CDR1 is SGHVS and CDR2 is FQNEAQ in the germline V gene. CDR3 region: CASGLSGGATGELFF. For the CDR3, the DNA is TGTGCCAGCGGATTGAGCGGGGGGGCGACCGGGGAGCTGTTTTTT.

The CDR3, as DNA: TGTGCCAGCAGTTACTCGACAGCGCTTGGGTACAATGAGCAGTTCTTC. This translates into CASSYSTALGYNEQFF. The chain is built from TRBV6-5 and TRBJ2-1, with D possibly being TRBD1 (5 bases). Trimming shortened V by 0 bases and J by 4 bases, and 13 bases separated the two germline ends. Per the germline V gene, CDR1 is MNHEY and CDR2 is SVGAGI. The CDR3 loop spans 16 amino acids.

The CDR3 sequence is CASSQRTGANTQYF. For the CDR3, the DNA is TGTGCCAGCAGCCAGAGGACAGGCGCAAATACGCAGTATTTT. V usage is TRBV4-2 and J usage is TRBJ2-3; 7 bases fit TRBD1. This CDR3 has 14 amino acids. The V and J ends lost 3 bases and 7 bases, in that order; junction bases with no gene match: 7. In germline, CDR1 is LGHNA, CDR2 YNFKEQ.

V is TRBV6-4 and J is TRBJ2-1; 14 nucleotides match TRBD2. The CDR3 spans 16 residues. CDR1 is MRHNA, CDR2 SNTAGT, per germline. The V and J ends lost 1 base and 9 bases, in that order; junction bases with no gene match: 5. The CDR3 loop reads CASSDLGLAGVLEQFF. In DNA, the CDR3 is TGTGCCAGCAGTGACTTGGGACTAGCGGGAGTTCTTGAGCAGTTCTTC.

The gene calls are TRBV10-3 and TRBJ2-5, with 7 bases aligning to TRBD1. The DNA end is a closer match to TRBJ2-7, so the J assignment may be wrong. The CDR3 totals 16 residues. Looked up from germline, CDR1 is ENHRY and CDR2 is SYGVKD. CDR3 DNA sequence: TGTGCCATCAGTGGACAGGGCCTAACCAGATCCTACGAGCAGTACTTC. Amino acid sequence: CAISGQGLTRSYEQYF.

This chain joins TRBV4-2 and TRBJ2-3, with TRBD1 identical over 8 bases. V was pared by 1 base and J by 4 bases, with 10 bases of the junction left unmatched. Germline V lookup: CDR1 LGHNA, CDR2 YNFKEQ. The CDR3 has 17 amino acids. The CDR3: CASSQGGGAGGPDTQYF. The CDR3 DNA follows: TGTGCCAGCAGCCAAGGCGGCGGGGCAGGGGGCCCAGATACGCAGTATTTT.

V is TRBV6-6 and J is TRBJ2-2; weak D call: TRBD1 (6 bases). CDR1 is MNHNY and CDR2 is SVGAGI in the germline V gene (reference sequence). This CDR3 is 14 amino acids long. V lost 11 bases and J lost 1, with 14 bases in between. DNA of the CDR3: TGTGCCGGGGCCGGGACACAGAACACCGGGGAGCTGTTTTTT. Protein sequence: CAGAGTQNTGELFF.

The CDR3 reads CASSLAQGSSYNEQFF. The CDR3 bases are TGTGCCAGCAGCTTAGCACAGGGGAGCTCCTACAATGAGCAGTTCTTC. The chain uses TRBV7-2 and TRBJ2-1; 7 bases are a match to TRBD1. The CDR3 spans 16 residues. Germline CDR1 and CDR2: SGHTA and FQGNSA. V was clipped by 0 bases and J by 0 bases; unmatched bases: 2.

The chain has TRBV27 and TRBJ2-2, with 8 positions matching TRBD1. This CDR3 is 14 amino acids long. From germline, CDR1 is MNHEY and CDR2 SMNVEV (reference sequence). Losses at the gene ends were 6 bases for V and 4 bases for J; bases not matched to a gene: 4. CDR3 DNA: TGTGCCAGCAGAAAGGGACAGGCCACCGGGGAGCTGTTTTTT. Translation gives CASRKGQATGELFF.

This rearrangement joins TRBV4-3 to TRBJ1-2, with 7 nucleotides matching TRBD1. From germline, CDR1 is LGHNA and CDR2 YSLEER. Trimming removed 0 bases from V and 4 bases from J; junction bases left unmatched: 11. The CDR3 covers 17 residues. The CDR3 here is CASSQDYSGTVIYGYTF. CDR3 nucleotides: TGCGCCAGCAGCCAAGATTACTCCGGGACAGTTATCTATGGCTACACCTTC.

This chain uses TRBV7-2 with TRBJ1-3; D unresolved. The V end was cut by 1 base, the J end by 0 bases, with 7 bases between. The germline gives CDR1 SGHTA, CDR2 FQGNSA. The CDR3 contains 15 residues. The CDR3 spells CASSLVGSSGNTIYF. The CDR3 DNA is TGTGCCAGCAGCTTAGTTGGCAGCTCTGGAAACACCATATATTTT. Full variable domain (missing parts from reference TRBV7-2 and TRBJ1-3): GAGVSQSPSNKVTEKGKDVELRCDPISGHTALYWYRQSLGQGLEFLIYFQGNSAPDKSGLPSDRFSAERTGGSVSTLTIQRTQQEDSAVYLCASSLVGSSGNTIYFGEGSWLTVV.

The rearrangement links TRBV18 to TRBJ1-2; possible D gene TRBD1, 6 bases. The CDR3 consists of 14 residues. The V gene lost 5 bases and the J gene lost 3 bases, with 13 bases spanning the gap. Looked up from germline, CDR1 is KGHSH and CDR2 is LQKENI. The chain's CDR3 is CASSNQGLDYGYTF. The CDR3 DNA reads TGTGCCAGCTCAAATCAGGGGCTTGACTATGGCTACACCTTC. Full variable domain (outside the CDR3, taken from reference TRBV18 and TRBJ1-2): NAGVMQNPRHLVRRRGQEARLRCSPMKGHSHVYWYRQLPEEGLKFMVYLQKENIIDESGMPKERFSAEFPKEGPSILRIQQVVRGDSAAYFCASSNQGLDYGYTFGSGTRLTVV.

This chain joins TRBV7-8 and TRBJ1-2, with D maybe TRBD1 (5 bases). The CDR3 loop spans 14 amino acids. Germline V gene sequence: CDR1 SGHVS, CDR2 FQNEAQ. V lost 5 bases, J lost 0 bases, and 10 bases lay in between. Written as DNA, the CDR3 is TGTGCCAGCAGCCCTGCGGGGCCTAACTATGGCTACACCTTC. Amino acids: CASSPAGPNYGYTF.

V gene TRBV7-9 combines with J gene TRBJ1-1, with 7 nucleotides matching TRBD1. Germline trimming cut 5 bases from V and 6 bases from J; bases unmatched to any gene: 12. The CDR3 sequence is 15 residues long. Germline V gives CDR1 SEHNR, CDR2 FQNEAQ (reference sequence). CDR3 residues: CASSQTGAYGAEAFF. CDR3 coding DNA: TGTGCCAGCAGCCAAACAGGGGCGTACGGGGCTGAAGCTTTCTTT. The complete variable domain, with remaining parts taken from reference TRBV7-9 and TRBJ1-1, reads DTGVSQNPRHKITKRGQNVTFRCDPISEHNRLYWYRQTLGQGPEFLTYFQNEAQLEKSRLLSDRFSAERPKGSFSTLEIQRTEQGDSAMYLCASSQTGAYGAEAFFGQGTRLTVV.

The DNA of the CDR3 is TGTGCCAACCGACAGGGTTTTGGATCACCCCTCCACTTT. This translates into CANRQGFGSPLHF. This sequence joins TRBV6-1 and TRBJ1-6, with 7 bases that match TRBD1. The CDR3 totals 13 residues. Germline CDR1 is MNHNS and CDR2 is SASEGT. V dropped 10 bases and J dropped 10; count of bases not matched to a gene: 10.

CDR3: CASSQGLTSGYQETQYF. As DNA, the CDR3 is TGTGCCAGCAGTCAAGGACTGACTAGCGGTTACCAAGAGACCCAGTACTTC. The rearrangement links TRBV27 to TRBJ2-5; 9 nucleotides match TRBD2. With 5 bases clipped from V and 0 bases from J, the junction kept 10 bases outside the gene matches. There are 17 residues in the CDR3. The V gene's germline CDR1 is MNHEY and CDR2 SMNVEV (reference sequence).

The chain combines TRBV9 with TRBJ1-4; maybe TRBD1 (5 bases). Trimming removed 0 bases at V and 4 bases at J, with 10 bases between. Germline loops: CDR1 SGDLS, CDR2 YYNGEE. The CDR3 loop spans 15 amino acids. The CDR3 is CASSVEGQGNEKLFF. CDR3 in DNA: TGTGCCAGCAGCGTAGAAGGGCAGGGTAATGAAAAACTGTTTTTT.

This chain links TRBV4-3 with TRBJ1-2, with D uncertain. The CDR3 totals 17 residues. Germline CDR1 is LGHNA and CDR2 is YSLEER. V was shortened by 0 bases and J by 0 bases, with 14 bases between the two germline ends. The chain's CDR3 is CASSQDRFGVSNYGYTF. The CDR3 coding sequence is TGCGCCAGCAGCCAAGATAGATTCGGAGTTTCTAACTATGGCTACACCTTC.

The chain links TRBV27 to TRBJ2-7, with 10 bases matching TRBD1. Germline V CDR1 and CDR2: MNHEY, SMNVEV (reference sequence). This CDR3 comprises 13 residues. V lost 6 bases to trimming and J lost 8 bases; unmatched junction nucleotides: 7. The CDR3 DNA follows: TGTGCCAGCAGCCTCTGGGACAGGGGTAAGCAGTACTTC. Protein product: CASSLWDRGKQYF.

V usage is TRBV18 and J usage is TRBJ1-2; 10 bases match TRBD1. Germline assignment: CDR1 KGHSH and CDR2 LQKENI. The CDR3 consists of 13 residues. Trimming cost V 3 bases and J 9 bases; bases outside gene matches: 4. For the CDR3, the DNA is TGTGCCAGCTCACCCCCGGGACAGGGGAGCTACACCTTC. Protein: CASSPPGQGSYTF.

The chain combines TRBV14 with TRBJ1-2; D may be TRBD1 (5 bases). This CDR3 region has 15 residues. In germline, CDR1 is SGHDN, CDR2 FVKESK. V shed 4 bases and J shed 0 bases, with 12 bases lying between them. The CDR3 loop is CASSPAQGANYGYTF. For the CDR3, the DNA is TGTGCCAGCAGCCCAGCTCAGGGCGCTAACTATGGCTACACCTTC.

The chain recombines TRBV19 with TRBJ1-5; D not certain. CDR3 length equals 14 residues. Per the germline V gene, CDR1 is LNHDA and CDR2 is SQIVND (reference sequence). The V gene lost 7 bases and the J gene lost 0 bases, with 10 bases spanning the gap. CDR3 sequence: CASTPYSSNQPQHF. The DNA for the CDR3 is TGTGCCAGTACCCCCTATTCTAGCAATCAGCCCCAGCATTTT.